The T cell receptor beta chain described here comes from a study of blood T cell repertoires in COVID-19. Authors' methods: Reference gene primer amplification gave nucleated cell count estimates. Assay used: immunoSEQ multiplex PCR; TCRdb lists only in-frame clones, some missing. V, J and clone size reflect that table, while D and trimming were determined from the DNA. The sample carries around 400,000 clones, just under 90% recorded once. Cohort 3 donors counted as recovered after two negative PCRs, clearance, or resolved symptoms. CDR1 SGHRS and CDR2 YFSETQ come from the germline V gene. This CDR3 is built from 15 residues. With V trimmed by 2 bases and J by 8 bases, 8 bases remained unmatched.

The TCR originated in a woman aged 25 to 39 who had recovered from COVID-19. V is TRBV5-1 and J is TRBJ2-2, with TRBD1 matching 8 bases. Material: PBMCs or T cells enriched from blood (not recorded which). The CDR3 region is CASSLRRTGSGELFF. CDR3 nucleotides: TGCGCCAGCAGCTTAAGAAGGACAGGGAGTGGGGAGCTGTTTTTT. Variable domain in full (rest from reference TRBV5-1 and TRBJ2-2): KAGVTQTPRYLIKTRGQQVTLSCSPISGHRSVSWYQQTPGQGLQFLFEYFSETQRNKGNFPGRFSGRQFSNSRSEMNVSTLELGDSALYLCASSLRRTGSGELFFGEGSRLTVL.